One and the same sample provided the 29 T cell receptor beta chains below, sequenced in a study of cytotoxic CD8 clonotypes in ibrutinib-treated CLL. Assay used: immunoSEQ multiplex PCR; TCRdb lists only in-frame clones, some missing. The profile shows around 330,000 clones, 67% of them singletons. This material consisted of PBMCs, taken after 36 months of ibrutinib treatment. The origin of the receptors is a human donor with chronic lymphocytic leukemia.

The table lists this clone with a few counts. The V gene is TRBV15, the J gene TRBJ1-5; D gene ambiguous. CDR3 size: 14 residues. Trimming took off 0 bases at V and 1 base at J, with 4 bases between the two ends. The germline CDR1 and CDR2 sequences are LNHNV and YYDKDF (reference sequence). The CDR3 bases are TGTGCCACCAGCAGAGAACAGAGCAATCAGCCCCAGCATTTT. Amino acid sequence: CATSREQSNQPQHF.

The table lists this clone with a few counts. J is TRBJ1-5 and V is TRBV2, with 8 bases fitting TRBD1. Germline V gene sequence: CDR1 SNHLY, CDR2 FYNNEI. V lost 8 bases to trimming and J lost 4 bases; unmatched junction nucleotides: 4. This CDR3 spans 13 amino acids. CDR3 protein: CASADRANQPQHF. The CDR3, as DNA: TGTGCCAGCGCGGACAGGGCGAATCAGCCCCAGCATTTT.

The chain links TRBV6-5 to TRBJ2-7; TRBD1 aligns across 8 bases. This CDR3 has 14 amino acids. V lost 7 bases, J lost 1 base, and 6 bases stayed unmatched. Germline CDR1 is MNHEY and CDR2 is SVGAGI. CDR3 sequence: CASTGDRWSYEQYF. Written as DNA, the CDR3 is TGTGCCAGCACCGGGGACAGGTGGTCCTACGAGCAGTACTTC.

The V gene is TRBV19, the J gene TRBJ2-3; D might be TRBD1 (6 bases). The CDR3 is 14 residues long. Germline V CDR1 and CDR2: LNHDA, SQIVND (reference sequence). Trimming cost V 10 bases and J 0 bases, with 14 bases left between them. In DNA form, the CDR3 reads TGTGCCACCAGACAGGAGGTTAGCACAGATACGCAGTATTTT. Translating gives CATRQEVSTDTQYF.

The rearrangement joins TRBV7-9 to TRBJ2-7; D is perhaps TRBD2 (6 bases). Germline V gene lookup returns CDR1 SEHNR and CDR2 FQNEAQ (reference sequence). This CDR3 has 12 residues. Trimming cost V 5 bases and J 5 bases, with 10 bases left between them. The CDR3 loop is CASSPREDEQYF. For the CDR3, the DNA is TGTGCCAGCAGCCCGAGGGAGGACGAGCAGTACTTC. The whole variable domain, remainder taken from reference TRBV7-9 and TRBJ2-7, is DTGVSQNPRHKITKRGQNVTFRCDPISEHNRLYWYRQTLGQGPEFLTYFQNEAQLEKSRLLSDRFSAERPKGSFSTLEIQRTEQGDSAMYLCASSPREDEQYFGPGTRLTVT.

The genes are TRBV5-1 and TRBJ2-7; TRBD1 agrees at 8 bases. CDR3 size: 12 residues. After removal of 4 bases from V and 3 bases from J, the junction contained 0 bases not matched to a gene. CDR1 SGHRS and CDR2 YFSETQ come from the germline V gene. The CDR3 reads CASSGQGYEQYF. CDR3 nucleotide sequence: TGCGCCAGCAGCGGACAGGGCTACGAGCAGTACTTC.

This clone was counted only a few times. The chain has TRBV4-1 and TRBJ2-3; TRBD2 might be the D (5 bases). Germline CDR1 is MGHRA and CDR2 is YSYEKL. The CDR3 is made up of 14 amino acids. V was cut by 1 base and J by 5 bases, with 10 bases left in between. CDR3 residues: CASSQVGLGDTQYF. In DNA, the CDR3 is TGCGCCAGCAGCCAAGTAGGACTGGGAGATACGCAGTATTTT.

The V call is TRBV6-6, the J call TRBJ1-5, with 8 bases that match TRBD1. The CDR3 runs 14 residues. J gave up 3 bases and V 7 bases, and 5 bases lay outside the gene matches. The V gene's germline CDR1 is MNHNY and CDR2 SVGAGI (reference sequence). CDR3 amino acids: CASTQDRVNQPQHF. The DNA for the CDR3 is TGTGCCAGCACCCAGGACAGGGTCAATCAGCCCCAGCATTTT.

The table lists this clone with a few counts. The chain couples TRBV4-2 to TRBJ2-7, with D possibly matching TRBD1 (5 bases). The germline CDR1 and CDR2 sequences are LGHNA and YNFKEQ. The CDR3 is made up of 15 amino acids. Trimming left V 1 base short and J 0 bases short, with 10 bases between. As DNA, the CDR3 is TGTGCCAGCAGCCAAGTGTCAGACAGCTCCTACGAGCAGTACTTC. The encoded protein is CASSQVSDSSYEQYF.

V is TRBV4-3 and J is TRBJ2-1; 7 nucleotides match TRBD2. The germline gives CDR1 LGHNA, CDR2 YSLEER. This CDR3 is 14 amino acids long. The trim removed 1 base at V and 5 bases at J, leaving 2 bases unmatched. CDR3 protein: CASSQGDYHNEQFF. The DNA of the CDR3 is TGCGCCAGCAGCCAAGGGGACTACCACAATGAGCAGTTCTTC.

The chain is built from TRBV7-2 and TRBJ2-7; 7 bases align to TRBD1. CDR3 size: 17 residues. CDR1 is SGHTA and CDR2 is FQGNSA in the germline V gene. The V gene end was trimmed by 1 base and the J gene end by 1 base; junction bases not matched to a gene: 10. CDR3 amino acids: CASSLVGRQGISYEQYF. CDR3 in DNA: TGTGCCAGCAGCTTAGTTGGGAGACAGGGCATATCCTACGAGCAGTACTTC.

This clone was seen a handful of times. The chain has TRBV5-4 and TRBJ2-6; D is unresolved. The V and J ends lost 4 bases and 0 bases respectively, with 2 bases between them. CDR3 size: 13 residues. Germline V CDR1 and CDR2: SGHNT, YYREEE (reference sequence). This chain's CDR3 is CASSPSGANVLTF. In nucleotides, the CDR3 is TGTGCCAGCAGCCCCTCTGGGGCCAACGTCCTGACTTTC.

This clone was found once. The rearrangement joins TRBV29-1 to TRBJ2-7, with 10 bases aligning to TRBD1. The CDR3 is 14 amino acids. The J segment lost 1 base and the V segment lost 6 bases, leaving 6 bases of the junction unmatched. Germline V gives CDR1 SQVTM, CDR2 ANQGSEA. The CDR3 sequence: CSVPRTGGSYEQYF. DNA of the CDR3: TGCAGCGTCCCTCGGACAGGGGGGTCCTACGAGCAGTACTTC.

This chain links TRBV9 with TRBJ2-7; the D call may be TRBD1 or TRBD2 (6 bases each). Germline CDR1 and CDR2: SGDLS and YYNGEE. Trimming removed 5 bases at V and 6 bases at J, with 15 bases between. There are 13 residues in the CDR3. CDR3: CASRYVGGIEQYF. In DNA, the CDR3 is TGTGCCAGCAGGTATGTAGGGGGGATCGAGCAGTACTTC.

The J gene is TRBJ2-2, the V gene TRBV5-1; 8 positions match TRBD1. Looked up from germline, CDR1 is SGHRS and CDR2 is YFSETQ. J gave up 8 bases and V 5 bases, and 11 bases lay outside the gene matches. CDR3 size: 15 residues. CDR3: CASSYFGQGTGELFF. CDR3 coding DNA: TGCGCCAGCAGTTACTTTGGACAGGGAACTGGGGAGCTGTTTTTT.

The CDR3 DNA follows: TGCGCCAGCAGCAAACAGGGGATATCCTACGAGCAGTACTTC. This gives the protein CASSKQGISYEQYF. The chain has TRBV10-2 and TRBJ2-7; 7 bases are a match to TRBD1. Per the germline V gene, CDR1 is WSHSY and CDR2 is SAAADI. This CDR3 has 14 residues. The junction had 6 bases not matched to a gene; V was cut back by 6 bases and J by 1 base.

This clone was recorded a few times. The V call is TRBV4-1, the J call TRBJ1-2; D might be TRBD1 (5 bases). This CDR3 region has 13 residues. V lost 4 bases to trimming and J lost 6 bases, with 12 bases between them. The V gene's germline CDR1 is MGHRA and CDR2 YSYEKL. CDR3 sequence: CASSPEQADGYTF. The CDR3 nucleotides are TGCGCCAGCAGCCCCGAACAGGCGGATGGCTACACCTTC.

The chain links TRBV15 to TRBJ2-1; 9 bases agree with TRBD2. This CDR3 spans 16 amino acids. Germline V CDR1 and CDR2: LNHNV, YYDKDF (reference sequence). V trimming: 5 bases; J trimming: 8 bases; junction bases outside the gene matches: 13. CDR3 sequence reads: CATSGRGGRAVDEQFF. For the CDR3, the DNA is TGTGCCACCAGCGGTCGGGGCGGGAGGGCCGTGGATGAGCAGTTCTTC. The complete variable domain, with remaining parts taken from reference TRBV15 and TRBJ2-1, reads DAMVIQNPRYQVTQFGKPVTLSCSQTLNHNVMYWYQQKSSQAPKLLFHYYDKDFNNEADTPDNFQSRRPNTSFCFLDIRSPGLGDTAMYLCATSGRGGRAVDEQFFGPGTRLTVL.

CDR3 protein: CASSLGGAFYEQYF. The CDR3, as DNA: TGTGCCAGCAGCTTAGGGGGGGCCTTCTACGAGCAGTACTTC. The chain carries TRBV11-2 and TRBJ2-7; D tentatively fits TRBD1 or TRBD2 (6 bases each). This CDR3 is built from 14 residues. CDR1 is SGHAT and CDR2 is FQNNGV in the germline V gene. The V gene lost 1 base and the J gene lost 3 bases, with 10 bases spanning the gap.

The chain links TRBV4-3 to TRBJ2-7, with 9 positions matching TRBD1. The CDR3 consists of 15 residues. Germline loops: CDR1 LGHNA, CDR2 YSLEER. Trimming took 3 bases from V and 3 from J; bases not matched to a gene: 6. CDR3 bases: TGCGCCAGCAGCCAGGACAGACAGGGGGACTACGAGCAGTACTTC. It specifies CASSQDRQGDYEQYF.

The chain combines TRBV27 with TRBJ2-7, with 9 bases aligning to TRBD1. The ends lost 7 bases at V and 4 bases at J; junction bases unmatched: 11. The CDR3 covers 15 residues. CDR1 is MNHEY and CDR2 is SMNVEV in the germline V gene (reference sequence). The chain's CDR3 is CASTELGQGPYEQYF. In nucleotides, the CDR3 is TGTGCCAGCACCGAACTGGGACAGGGCCCGTACGAGCAGTACTTC.

This clone has only one observation. The J gene is TRBJ1-2, the V gene TRBV10-3, with TRBD1 matching over 8 bases. Trimming removed 2 bases from V and 4 bases from J; junction bases left unmatched: 18. Germline V gene lookup returns CDR1 ENHRY and CDR2 SYGVKD. CDR3 size: 19 residues. The CDR3 here is CAISEPVPPAGQVAYGYTF. The CDR3 DNA reads TGTGCCATCAGTGAGCCGGTCCCCCCAGCGGGACAGGTTGCCTATGGCTACACCTTC.

This clone was seen a few times. The rearrangement uses TRBV29-1 and TRBJ2-1, with a weak D call TRBD2 (5 bases). V was shortened by 1 base and J by 5 bases, with 24 bases between the two germline ends. Germline loops: CDR1 SQVTM, CDR2 ANQGSEA. The CDR3 is 18 residues long. Here the CDR3 DNA reads TGCAGCGTTGAAGGTAGCGATAGGCTAACCCGATTGAACAATGAGCAGTTCTTC. Its translation: CSVEGSDRLTRLNNEQFF.

CDR3 amino acids: CASSQDIPGFLYEKLFF. The CDR3 DNA sequence: TGCGCCAGCAGCCAAGACATTCCAGGTTTCCTTTATGAAAAACTGTTTTTT. V gene TRBV4-1 combines with J gene TRBJ1-4; no clear D gene. CDR1 is MGHRA, CDR2 YSYEKL, per germline. The CDR3 covers 17 residues. The V end was cut by 0 bases, the J end by 6 bases, with 17 bases between.

This clone was found a few times. The V gene is TRBV7-3, the J gene TRBJ2-4, with TRBD2 matching over 12 bases. This CDR3 has 14 amino acids. Germline V gene sequence: CDR1 SGHTA, CDR2 FQGTGA. The J segment lost 8 bases and the V segment lost 6 bases, leaving 5 bases of the junction unmatched. As DNA, the CDR3 is TGTGCCAGCAGTTTGACTAGCGGGAGTGACATTCAGTACTTC. It specifies CASSLTSGSDIQYF.

The chain links TRBV28 to TRBJ2-1, with 10 bases matching TRBD2. Trimming took 3 bases from V and 6 from J; bases not matched to a gene: 5. Germline CDR1 reads MDHEN; CDR2 reads SYDVKM. The CDR3 spans 15 residues. The CDR3 loop reads CASSFRTSGTNEQFF. The DNA for the CDR3 is TGTGCCAGCAGTTTTCGGACTAGCGGAACCAATGAGCAGTTCTTC.

The chain recombines TRBV18 with TRBJ1-2; perhaps TRBD1 as D (5 bases). The CDR3 runs to 14 residues. Germline V gene lookup returns CDR1 KGHSH and CDR2 LQKENI. Deletions cut 1 base from V and 4 bases from J, with 10 bases between. The CDR3 region is CASSPRGAGYGYTF. The CDR3 nucleotides are TGTGCCAGCTCACCACGTGGGGCAGGCTATGGCTACACCTTC.

This clone was detected only a few times. One end of the junction is discordant with germline, which a read error may explain. The CDR3 here is CSASGTTDALF. CDR3 nucleotides: TGCAGTGCTAGCGGGACTACCGACGCGCTCTTC. This chain uses TRBV20-1 with TRBJ2-1; TRBD2 agrees at 7 bases. The CDR3 is made up of 11 amino acids. Germline-derived CDR1 and CDR2 are DFQATT and SNEGSKA (reference sequence).

The chain recombines TRBV28 with TRBJ2-7; no firm D call. CDR1 MDHEN and CDR2 SYDVKM come from the germline V gene. V was trimmed by 6 bases and J by 3 bases, leaving 12 bases between them. The length of the CDR3 is 13 residues. The CDR3 coding sequence is TGTGCCAGCAGCCCTAGGGTAGGCTACGAGCAGTACTTC. Encoded protein: CASSPRVGYEQYF.